The clone carrying this T cell receptor (beta chain) has a count of ten or more. The germline gives CDR1 SGHRS, CDR2 YFSETQ. The CDR3 sequence is 14 residues long. V was pared by 0 bases and J by 0 bases, with 5 bases between. 5'RACE template switching added a universal primer site and UMIs to TCR cDNA. TCRdb reanalysed the 5' RACE reads using MiXCR and keeps one entry per CDR3 protein. The sample yields about 300,000 distinct CDR3 sequences, around 3.9% seen once. These data belong to a study of T cells after yellow fever vaccination. Study-wide context: The authors prepared low-cell-number fractions using SMART-Seq v4 Ultra Low Input.

Material: PBMCs, obtained 5 days after the yellow fever booster vaccination. The rearrangement uses TRBV5-1 and TRBJ2-3; D remains unclear. The receptor comes from a man in his late teens or twenties who received the YFV17D yellow fever vaccine. The CDR3 is CASSLAASTDTQYF. The DNA of the CDR3 is TGCGCCAGCAGCTTGGCCGCTAGCACAGATACGCAGTATTTT.